The rows below give T cell receptor beta chains drawn from one sample of a study of cytomegalovirus exposure and HLA in healthy donors. Method: immunoSEQ multiplex PCR; TCRdb's copy keeps in-frame clones and lacks some. The sample records about 150,000 clones, nearly 70% being singletons. The sequencing input was PBMCs. Receptors originate from a man aged 25 to 40 in good health and CMV-seropositive. Both conserved end residues are part of each CDR3. A D gene is named only where the DNA matches it firmly. Clone size is not always given. Where it is, it says once, few, many or a class for expanded clones.

size	V	D	J	CDR3	DNA
.	TRBV5-4	.	TRBJ1-1	CASSQSYANTEAFF	TGTGCCAGCAGTCAGTCTTACGCGAACACTGAAGCTTTCTTT
.	TRBV9	TRBD1	TRBJ1-1	CASSGRGTGPTEAFF	TGTGCCAGCAGCGGACGCGGGACAGGGCCCACTGAAGCTTTCTTT
.	TRBV9	TRBD1	TRBJ1-2	CASSIGTGENGNYGYTF	TGTGCCAGCAGCATCGGGACAGGAGAAAATGGTAACTATGGCTACACCTTC
.	TRBV30	TRBD2	TRBJ2-1	CAWSVGLGNEQFF	TGTGCCTGGAGTGTGGGACTAGGGAATGAGCAGTTCTTC
.	TRBV30	TRBD1	TRBJ1-5	CAWNAGTGLDQPQHF	TGTGCCTGGAATGCCGGGACAGGGTTAGATCAGCCCCAGCATTTT
.	TRBV7-9	TRBD1	TRBJ1-4	CSSSPRPPGTATFELFF	TGTTCCAGCAGCCCTCGCCCCCCCGGGACAGCAACATTTGAACTGTTTTTT
.	TRBV9	.	TRBJ2-1	CASSGRDMLSYNEQFF	TGTGCCAGCAGCGGACGGGATATGTTGTCCTACAATGAGCAGTTCTTC
.	TRBV27	.	TRBJ2-1	CASSSIAESSYNEQFF	TGTGCCAGCAGTTCAATAGCGGAAAGCTCCTACAATGAGCAGTTCTTC
.	TRBV11-3	TRBD2	TRBJ2-7	CASSLEAPGLAGSYEQYF	TGTGCCAGCAGCTTAGAGGCCCCGGGACTAGCGGGATCCTACGAGCAGTACTTC
few	TRBV30	.	TRBJ2-2	CAWNNEGGTGELFF	TGTGCCTGGAATAACGAAGGAGGCACCGGGGAGCTGTTTTTT
.	TRBV5-3	TRBD1	TRBJ1-1	CARSQTGQGTPNTEAFF	TGTGCCAGAAGCCAGACGGGACAGGGGACCCCAAACACTGAAGCTTTCTTT
.	TRBV28	TRBD1	TRBJ2-5	CASSLSYRGQETQYF	TGTGCCAGCAGTTTATCTTACAGGGGCCAAGAGACCCAGTACTTC
.	TRBV6-5	.	TRBJ2-1	CASSPDSRSYNEQFF	TGTGCCAGCAGCCCGGACAGCCGCTCCTACAATGAGCAGTTCTTC
.	TRBV7-6	.	TRBJ2-1	CASSLEPFGSHNEQFF	TGTGCCAGCAGCTTAGAACCATTCGGGAGTCACAATGAGCAGTTCTTC
.	TRBV19	.	TRBJ1-2	CASSKGAGRDGYTF	TGTGCCAGTAGTAAAGGGGCAGGGAGGGATGGCTACACCTTC
.	TRBV5-6	TRBD2	TRBJ2-3	CASSLGLAVSTDTQYF	TGTGCCAGCAGCCTGGGACTAGCGGTTAGCACAGATACGCAGTATTTT
.	TRBV28	.	TRBJ1-3	CASRLGQPGNTIYF	TGTGCCAGCCGATTAGGACAGCCTGGAAACACCATATATTTT
few	TRBV11-3	.	TRBJ1-1	CASNDYRGTEAFF	TGTGCCAGCAACGATTACCGGGGGACTGAAGCTTTCTTT
once	TRBV6-5	TRBD2	TRBJ2-1	CASSPRLAGVSEQFF	TGTGCCAGCAGCCCGAGGCTAGCGGGAGTGAGTGAGCAGTTCTTC
few	TRBV7-2	TRBD2	TRBJ2-5	CASSIWTGGETQYF	TGTGCCAGCAGCATCTGGACGGGGGGGGAGACCCAGTACTTC
.	TRBV7-9	TRBD1	TRBJ1-2	CASSEPTPGTGGFGYTF	TGTGCCAGCAGCGAACCCACTCCCGGGACAGGGGGCTTTGGCTACACCTTC
.	TRBV7-9	.	TRBJ2-2	CASSQLGLSTTGELFF	TGTGCCAGCAGTCAACTGGGACTCAGTACCACCGGGGAGCTGTTTTTT
few	TRBV11-2	.	TRBJ1-1	CASSEDRNTEAFF	TGTGCCAGCAGCGAGGACAGGAACACTGAAGCTTTCTTT
.	TRBV19	TRBD2	TRBJ2-1	CASSIDKLAGTYNEQFF	TGTGCCAGTAGTATAGATAAACTAGCGGGGACGTACAATGAGCAGTTCTTC
.	TRBV19	.	TRBJ1-3	CAGPNRDLLNTIYF	TGTGCCGGCCCAAACAGGGATCTTTTGAACACCATATATTTT
.	TRBV25-1	.	TRBJ2-5	CASSESGLGKETQYF	TGTGCCAGCAGTGAATCAGGGTTGGGAAAGGAGACCCAGTACTTC
.	TRBV15	TRBD2	TRBJ2-5	CLPGTSGGEETQYF	TGCCTCCCCGGGACTAGCGGGGGAGAGGAGACCCAGTACTTC
once	TRBV5-5	.	TRBJ2-7	CASSLGRAYEQYF	TGTGCCAGCAGCTTGGGCAGGGCCTACGAGCAGTACTTC
.	TRBV5-1	TRBD1	TRBJ2-7	CASAITGDRGRAEQYF	TGCGCCAGCGCAATAACCGGGGACAGGGGGAGGGCCGAGCAGTACTTC
.	TRBV6-1	TRBD2	TRBJ2-1	CASSEWGQTSGSDEQFF	TGTGCCAGCAGTGAATGGGGACAGACTAGCGGGAGTGATGAGCAGTTCTTC
.	TRBV10-1	.	TRBJ1-3	CASQVRDGNTIYF	TGCGCCAGCCAGGTCAGGGATGGAAACACCATATATTTT
once	TRBV9	.	TRBJ1-1	CASSVGTGINTEAFF	TGTGCCAGCAGCGTAGGAACAGGCATAAACACTGAAGCTTTCTTT
few	TRBV4-1	.	TRBJ2-4	CASSQSSDPKNIQYF	TGCGCCAGCAGCCAGAGTAGCGACCCCAAAAACATTCAGTACTTC
.	TRBV9	TRBD2	TRBJ2-3	CASSVLAGGTDTQYF	TGTGCCAGCAGCGTGCTAGCGGGAGGGACAGATACGCAGTATTTT
.	TRBV7-9	.	TRBJ2-7	CASSPQSSYEQYF	TGTGCCAGCAGCCCACAGAGCTCCTACGAGCAGTACTTC
.	TRBV7-3	TRBD1	TRBJ1-5	CASSLTGPSGQPQHF	TGTGCCAGCAGCCTGACAGGGCCTTCGGGTCAGCCCCAGCATTTT
.	TRBV28	.	TRBJ2-2	CASSLLRMVRRPNTGELFF	TGTGCCAGCAGTTTACTGCGGATGGTTCGGAGACCGAACACCGGGGAGCTGTTTTTT
.	TRBV7-8	TRBD1	TRBJ1-1	CASSLDIQGWTEAFF	TGTGCCAGCAGCTTAGACATACAGGGGTGGACTGAAGCTTTCTTT
.	TRBV5-8	.	TRBJ2-3	CASSFSPRLTDTQYF	TGTGCCAGCAGCTTCTCCCCTCGACTCACAGATACGCAGTATTTT
.	TRBV7-9	.	TRBJ2-7	CASSSPGGRENLEQYF	TGTGCCAGCAGCTCCCCCGGGGGGCGGGAGAATCTCGAGCAGTACTTC
few	TRBV5-6	TRBD1	TRBJ2-7	CASSFPGGNEQYF	TGTGCCAGCAGCTTCCCAGGGGGAAACGAGCAGTACTTC
.	TRBV19	.	TRBJ2-7	CASRSTTGYEQYF	TGTGCCAGTAGGTCCACGACAGGCTACGAGCAGTACTTC
.	TRBV9	TRBD1	TRBJ2-7	CASSVVGDSYEQYF	TGTGCCAGCAGCGTAGTCGGGGACAGCTACGAGCAGTACTTC
few	TRBV15	TRBD2	TRBJ2-7	CATSTRRLTSGRAGEQYF	TGTGCCACCAGCACCCGACGCCTCACTAGCGGGAGGGCCGGGGAGCAGTACTTC
few	TRBV5-1	.	TRBJ1-1	CASSLDPTMNTEAFF	TGCGCCAGCAGCTTGGATCCCACTATGAACACTGAAGCTTTCTTT
.	TRBV19	.	TRBJ1-1	CASSIGGMNTEAFF	TGTGCCAGTAGTATAGGAGGGATGAACACTGAAGCTTTCTTT